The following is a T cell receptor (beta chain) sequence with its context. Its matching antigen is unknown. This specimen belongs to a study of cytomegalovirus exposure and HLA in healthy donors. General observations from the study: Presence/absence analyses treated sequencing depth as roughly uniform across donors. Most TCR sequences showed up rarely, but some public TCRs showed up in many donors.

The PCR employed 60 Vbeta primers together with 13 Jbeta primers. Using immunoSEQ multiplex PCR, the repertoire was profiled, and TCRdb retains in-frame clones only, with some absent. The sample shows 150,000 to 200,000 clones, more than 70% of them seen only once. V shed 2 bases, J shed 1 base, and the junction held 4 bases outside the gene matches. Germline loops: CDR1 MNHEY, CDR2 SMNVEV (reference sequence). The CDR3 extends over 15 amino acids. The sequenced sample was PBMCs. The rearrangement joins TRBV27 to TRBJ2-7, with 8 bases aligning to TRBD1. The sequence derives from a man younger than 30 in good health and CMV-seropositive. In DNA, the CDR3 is TGTGCCAGCAGTTTAATCAGGGGGCTTTCCTACGAGCAGTACTTC. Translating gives CASSLIRGLSYEQYF.